This record covers a single TCR beta chain. These data are taken from a study of T cell changes during pregnancy in multiple sclerosis. The protocol was immunoSEQ multiplex PCR, while the TCRdb copy is restricted to in-frame clones and leaves out a portion. Seen here are about 17,000 clones, about four fifths observed once, and the top ten hold about 9.1%. Germline V gene sequence: CDR1 SEHNR, CDR2 FQNEAQ (reference sequence). With V trimmed by 4 bases and J by 5 bases, 16 bases remained unmatched. The CDR3 is 17 residues long. The sample here was CD8+ T cells from peripheral blood mononuclear cells, taken in the second trimester of pregnancy. The source is a female donor in good health, enrolled as a control in a pregnancy study. The rearrangement uses TRBV7-9 and TRBJ2-5, with 7 bases lining up with TRBD2. CDR3 protein: CASSSTRAGELRETQYF. CDR3 in DNA: TGTGCCAGCAGCTCCACTCGCGCGGGGGAGCTCCGGGAGACCCAGTACTTC.